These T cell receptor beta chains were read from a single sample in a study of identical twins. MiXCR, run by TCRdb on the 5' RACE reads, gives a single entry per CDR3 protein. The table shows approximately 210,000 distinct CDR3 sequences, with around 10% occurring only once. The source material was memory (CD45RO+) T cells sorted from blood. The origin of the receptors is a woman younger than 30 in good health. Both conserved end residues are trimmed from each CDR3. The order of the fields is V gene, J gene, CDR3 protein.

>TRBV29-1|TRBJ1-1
SGKNTEAF
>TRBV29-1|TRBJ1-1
SVGSQNTEAF
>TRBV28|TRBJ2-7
ASSPRAGGGYEQY
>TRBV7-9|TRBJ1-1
ASSDVGVRAEAF
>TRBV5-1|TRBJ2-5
ASSLAGTSGRGQETQY
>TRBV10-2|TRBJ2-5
ASRRPSEETQY
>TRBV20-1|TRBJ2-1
SGKSAFEQF
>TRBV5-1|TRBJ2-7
ASSLVAGGRSYEQY
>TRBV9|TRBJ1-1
ASSVDVKVPEAF
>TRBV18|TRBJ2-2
ASSLDRISGELF
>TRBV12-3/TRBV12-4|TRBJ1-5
ASSRGQGRNQPQH
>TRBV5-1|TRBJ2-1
ASSGAAGVEQF
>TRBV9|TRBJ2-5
ASSVGGIGETQY
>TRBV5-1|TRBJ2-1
ASSSYTGRLYNEQF
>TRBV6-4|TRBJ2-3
ASSDGTGGTDTQY
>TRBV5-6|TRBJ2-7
ASRLAGGAYEQY
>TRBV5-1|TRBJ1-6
ASSLGGDNSPLH
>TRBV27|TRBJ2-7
ASRRTGSYEQY
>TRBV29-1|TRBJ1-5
SCSFDRGLGQPQH